This TCR beta chain was identified in a study of CXCR3-negative and CXCR3-positive naive CD8 T cells. Study results and limitations: CXCR3-positive naive cells had TRB CDR3s that were more hydrophobic than CXCR3-negative naive cells had.

Researchers prepared the TRB cDNA libraries using 5' RACE with UMI labels. No DNA is given; TCRdb re-called the 5' RACE reads and lists each CDR3 protein once. Its table lists about 98,000 distinct CDR3 sequences. On this clonotype itself: As yet, its antigen is unknown.

CDR3 length: 14 amino acids. CDR1 and CDR2 (germline): SEHNR, FQNEAQ (reference sequence). CD8+ T cell subsets were each sorted in triplicate, about 330,000 cells apiece. CD45RO-CCR7+CD27+CD95- characterized naive CD8+ T cells. This chain connects TRBV7-9 to TRBJ2-5. This clonotype was obtained from a human donor in good health. Some clones in this sample may be carry-over from other donors' samples. The sample was naive CXCR3+ CD8+ T cells from blood. Subset in this sample: CD45RO-CCR7+CD27+CD95- naive CD8+ T cells expressing CXCR3 (TNR3+). CDR3 protein: CASSPIWTQETQYF. The variable domain in full, with the rest retrieved from reference TRBV7-9 and TRBJ2-5, is DTGVSQNPRHKITKRGQNVTFRCDPISEHNRLYWYRQTLGQGPEFLTYFQNEAQLEKSRLLSDRFSAERPKGSFSTLEIQRTEQGDSAMYLCASSPIWTQETQYFGPGTRLLVL.